A selection of T cell receptor beta chains follows, all from one sample in a study of CD8 T cells in ankylosing spondylitis. TCRdb passed the 5' RACE reads through MiXCR, listing each CDR3 protein once. The sample lists 300,000 to 350,000 distinct CDR3 sequences; roughly 12% were seen once. The sample consisted of blood, either unsorted or a sorted T cell fraction (not recorded which). The receptors stem from a female donor with ankylosing spondylitis or in good health (not recorded which). CDR3s include the opening cysteine and the closing phenylalanine or tryptophan. The D gene is left open where the match is weak. Expanded clones are given a class, and other clones once, few, many or no size at all.

clone_size | d_call | j_call | v_call | cdr3_aa | cdr3_nt
few | . | TRBJ2-7 | TRBV20-1 | CSASRDRPYEQYF | TGCAGTGCCAGCCGGGACCGTCCCTACGAGCAGTACTTC
. | . | TRBJ2-1 | TRBV20-1 | CSARDVTSYNEQFF | TGCAGTGCTAGAGATGTAACATCCTACAATGAGCAGTTCTTC
many | . | TRBJ2-7 | TRBV5-1 | CASSSASSSYEQYF | TGCGCCAGCAGCTCGGCTTCGAGCTCCTACGAGCAGTACTTC
many | . | TRBJ2-2 | TRBV4-2 | CASSQDRQSNTGELFF | TGTGCCAGCAGCCAAGATCGGCAGTCGAACACCGGGGAGCTGTTTTTT
many | . | TRBJ2-3 | TRBV7-6 | CASSLYAVAGETDTQYF | TGTGCCAGCAGCTTATACGCGGTGGCAGGGGAGACAGATACGCAGTATTTT
few | TRBD1 | TRBJ1-1 | TRBV2 | CASSERGQPSGGNTEAFF | TGTGCCAGCAGTGAACGGGGACAGCCTTCAGGTGGTAACACTGAAGCTTTCTTT
many | TRBD1 | TRBJ2-3 | TRBV20-1 | CSAGPGTGLSDTQYF | TGCAGTGCTGGCCCCGGGACAGGCCTTTCAGATACGCAGTATTTT
many | TRBD1 | TRBJ1-6 | TRBV5-1 | CASSLGTGDNSPLHF | TGCGCCAGCAGCTTGGGAACAGGGGACAACTCACCCCTCCACTTT
. | TRBD2 | TRBJ2-1 | TRBV12-3/TRBV12-4 | CASSHWGTSGGFYNEQFF | TGTGCCAGCAGTCATTGGGGGACTAGCGGGGGCTTCTACAATGAGCAGTTCTTC
many | TRBD1 | TRBJ2-7 | TRBV12-3/TRBV12-4 | CASTGTAEEQYF | TGTGCCAGCACCGGGACAGCGGAGGAGCAGTACTTC
few | TRBD1 | TRBJ2-7 | TRBV30 | CAWGTDRNYEQYF | TGTGCCTGGGGGACGGACAGGAACTACGAGCAGTACTTC
many | TRBD1 | TRBJ1-6 | TRBV5-1 | CASSLKTGQSNSPLHF | TGCGCCAGCAGCTTGAAAACGGGACAGTCCAATTCACCCCTCCACTTT
. | . | TRBJ2-2 | TRBV20-1 | CSAPRRAGELFF | TGCAGTGCCCCGAGACGGGCCGGGGAGCTGTTTTTT
many | . | TRBJ2-3 | TRBV20-1 | CSAELQRVHTDTQYF | TGCAGTGCTGAGCTACAGCGGGTACACACAGATACGCAGTATTTT
. | TRBD2 | TRBJ2-7 | TRBV7-8 | CASSFGTSGPYEQYF | TGTGCCAGCAGCTTTGGGACTAGCGGTCCCTACGAGCAGTACTTC
many | . | TRBJ1-5 | TRBV28 | CASSSSNRGQPQHF | TGTGCCAGCAGTTCATCTAATAGGGGTCAGCCCCAGCATTTT
many | TRBD1 | TRBJ2-1 | TRBV7-2 | CASSKGDRGREQFF | TGTGCCAGCAGCAAGGGGGACAGGGGGCGGGAGCAGTTCTTC
many | TRBD1 | TRBJ2-1 | TRBV7-9 | CASSPDVQGAADGQFF | TGTGCCAGCAGCCCAGATGTTCAGGGGGCAGCTGATGGGCAGTTCTTC
. | TRBD1 | TRBJ1-2 | TRBV7-9 | CASSGGQGYGYTF | TGTGCCAGCAGCGGGGGACAGGGCTATGGCTACACCTTC
many | . | TRBJ2-6 | TRBV27 | CASSFGRRQGNSGANVLTF | TGTGCCAGCAGTTTCGGTCGTAGGCAGGGTAACTCTGGGGCCAACGTCCTGACTTTC
. | . | TRBJ2-7 | TRBV5-1 | CASSLMGQHYEQYF | TGCGCCAGCAGCTTGATGGGACAACACTACGAGCAGTACTTC
many | . | TRBJ1-2 | TRBV5-1 | CASSSQGDGYTF | TGCGCCAGCAGCTCACAGGGTGATGGCTACACCTTC
few | . | TRBJ2-7 | TRBV11-2 | CASSSNAIGAAGSYEQYF | TGTGCCAGCAGCTCCAACGCCATTGGGGCAGCCGGCTCCTACGAGCAGTACTTC
many | TRBD1 | TRBJ1-1 | TRBV6-5 | CASSSRDRGLAFF | TGTGCCAGCAGTTCCCGGGACAGGGGGCTGGCTTTCTTT
. | . | TRBJ2-3 | TRBV28 | CASMGGASTDTQYF | TGTGCCAGCATGGGCGGAGCTAGCACAGATACGCAGTATTTT
. | . | TRBJ1-2 | TRBV20-1 | CSGGGNYGYTF | TGCAGTGGGGGTGGTAACTATGGCTACACCTTC
many | . | TRBJ2-7 | TRBV27 | CASRVTGSYEQYF | TGTGCCAGCAGGGTGACAGGCTCCTACGAGCAGTACTTC
many | . | TRBJ2-2 | TRBV11-3 | CASSANYPGELFF | TGTGCCAGCAGCGCTAATTACCCCGGGGAGCTGTTTTTT
. | . | TRBJ2-7 | TRBV12-3/TRBV12-4 | CASSLGSTVDGDEQYF | TGTGCCAGCAGTTTAGGGTCGACGGTCGACGGCGACGAGCAGTACTTC
few | TRBD1 | TRBJ1-5 | TRBV18 | CASSPEPTGGSNQPQHF | TGTGCCAGCTCACCCGAGCCGACAGGGGGTAGCAATCAGCCCCAGCATTTT